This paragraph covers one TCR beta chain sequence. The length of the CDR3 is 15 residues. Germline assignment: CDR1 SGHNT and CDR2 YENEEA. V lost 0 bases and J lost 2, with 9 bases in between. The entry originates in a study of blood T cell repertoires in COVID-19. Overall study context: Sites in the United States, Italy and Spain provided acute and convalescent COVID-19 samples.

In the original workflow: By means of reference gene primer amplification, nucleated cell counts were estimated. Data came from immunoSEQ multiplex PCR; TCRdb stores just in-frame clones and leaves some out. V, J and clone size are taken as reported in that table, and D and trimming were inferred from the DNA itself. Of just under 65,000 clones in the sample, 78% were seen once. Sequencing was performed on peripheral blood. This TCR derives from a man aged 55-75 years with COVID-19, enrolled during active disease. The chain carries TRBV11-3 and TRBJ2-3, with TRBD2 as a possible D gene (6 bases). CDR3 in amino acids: CASSLDGDFTDTQYF. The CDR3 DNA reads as TGTGCCAGCAGCTTAGATGGGGACTTCACAGATACGCAGTATTTT.